These T cell receptor beta chains were read from a single sample in a study of cytomegalovirus exposure and HLA in healthy donors. Clones were sequenced by immunoSEQ multiplex PCR, and TCRdb holds only the in-frame ones, with some missing. Here the sample spans more than 100,000 clones, under 70% being singletons. Sample: PBMCs. These receptors were collected from a man aged 18 to 30 in good health and CMV-seronegative. Both conserved end residues are part of each CDR3. Each record gives: clone size, D gene, V gene, J gene, CDR3 protein, CDR3 DNA. A D gene is named only where the DNA matches it firmly. Only some rows state a clone size, as once, few, many or a class for expanded clones.

>NA|NA|TRBV6-6|TRBJ1-1
CASSQTAPGEAFF
TGTGCCAGCAGCCAGACAGCTCCTGGGGAAGCTTTCTTT
>NA|NA|TRBV7-9|TRBJ2-7
CSSSLAAGTKLYEQYF
TGTTCCAGCAGCTTAGCGGCGGGGACCAAACTCTACGAGCAGTACTTC
>NA|NA|TRBV9|TRBJ1-3
CASSVEQATSSGNTIYF
TGTGCCAGCAGCGTAGAACAGGCGACCTCCTCTGGAAACACCATATATTTT
>NA|NA|TRBV30|TRBJ2-7
CASLLPGTYEQYF
TGTGCCTCCCTGCTGCCGGGTACCTACGAGCAGTACTTC
>NA|TRBD2|TRBV28|TRBJ2-3
CASSQASGGGVTQYF
TGTGCCAGCAGTCAGGCTAGCGGGGGGGGAGTTACGCAGTATTTT
>NA|TRBD2|TRBV7-2|TRBJ2-7
CASSWSGTSGSLYEQYF
TGTGCCAGCAGCTGGAGCGGGACTAGCGGGAGTCTATACGAGCAGTACTTC
>NA|TRBD2|TRBV2|TRBJ2-1
CASRTSGVGGNEQFF
TGTGCCAGCAGGACTAGCGGGGTTGGTGGTAATGAGCAGTTCTTC
>NA|NA|TRBV19|TRBJ2-2
CASAVSNTGELFF
TGTGCCAGTGCGGTATCGAACACCGGGGAGCTGTTTTTT
>NA|TRBD1|TRBV9|TRBJ2-3
CASSVPGGDTQYF
TGTGCCAGCAGCGTGCCAGGGGGAGATACGCAGTATTTT
>NA|TRBD2|TRBV5-1|TRBJ2-1
CASRTGTSAYNEQFF
TGCGCCAGCAGAACCGGGACTAGCGCGTACAATGAGCAGTTCTTC
>NA|NA|TRBV29-1|TRBJ2-3
CSVGGLSTDTQYF
TGCAGCGTTGGGGGGCTTAGCACAGATACGCAGTATTTT
>few|NA|TRBV30|TRBJ2-7
CALLAARGEQYF
TGTGCCTTATTAGCGGCCCGGGGCGAGCAGTACTTC
>NA|NA|TRBV27|TRBJ2-5
CASSAYWDNQETQYF
TGTGCCAGCAGTGCCTATTGGGACAACCAAGAGACCCAGTACTTC
>NA|NA|TRBV14|TRBJ2-3
CASSQVGGLPRQYF
TGTGCCAGCAGCCAAGTTGGAGGTTTGCCACGGCAGTATTTT
>NA|NA|TRBV4-1|TRBJ2-1
CASSQGTEAYNEQFF
TGCGCCAGCAGCCAAGGGACAGAAGCCTACAATGAGCAGTTCTTC
>NA|TRBD2|TRBV27|TRBJ2-5
CASNLAGGGQETQYF
TGTGCCAGCAATTTAGCGGGAGGGGGACAAGAGACCCAGTACTTC
>NA|NA|TRBV13|TRBJ2-7
CASSPRGLSYEQYF
TGTGCCAGCAGCCCAAGGGGCCTCTCCTACGAGCAGTACTTC
>few|NA|TRBV7-8|TRBJ1-2
CASSLALTANYGYTF
TGTGCCAGCAGCTTAGCCCTGACAGCTAACTATGGCTACACCTTC
>NA|NA|TRBV28|TRBJ1-5
CASSPREGLNQPQHF
TGTGCCAGCAGTCCGAGGGAGGGGCTGAATCAGCCCCAGCATTTT
>NA|NA|TRBV9|TRBJ2-3
CASSVGGGSTDTQYF
TGTGCCAGCAGCGTAGGAGGCGGGAGCACAGATACGCAGTATTTT
>few|TRBD2|TRBV9|TRBJ2-3
CASSVGYSGETDTQYF
TGTGCCAGCAGCGTAGGTTATAGCGGGGAGACAGATACGCAGTATTTT
>NA|NA|TRBV27|TRBJ1-5
CASSTGSQPQHF
TGTGCCAGCAGTACAGGGTCCCAGCCCCAGCATTTT
>once|TRBD1|TRBV19|TRBJ1-5
CASSITGEAQPQHF
TGTGCCAGTAGTATTACAGGGGAGGCCCAGCCCCAGCATTTT
>once|NA|TRBV6-1|TRBJ1-3
CASSEAGRGNTIYF
TGTGCCAGCAGTGAAGCGGGGAGAGGAAACACCATATATTTT
>NA|NA|TRBV28|TRBJ2-7
CASTKARGEQYF
TGTGCCAGCACTAAAGCAAGGGGCGAGCAGTACTTC
>NA|TRBD2|TRBV5-1|TRBJ2-1
CASSWRTSGRPKYNEQFF
TGCGCCAGCAGCTGGCGGACTAGCGGGAGGCCTAAATACAATGAGCAGTTCTTC
>NA|TRBD1|TRBV2|TRBJ1-5
CASRVGQGRGQPQHF
TGTGCCAGCAGGGTCGGACAGGGAAGGGGACAGCCCCAGCATTTT
>few|TRBD1|TRBV5-6|TRBJ1-4
CASSQGAFSEKLFF
TGTGCCAGCAGCCAGGGGGCTTTTAGTGAAAAACTGTTTTTT
>NA|NA|TRBV7-9|TRBJ1-2
CASSRGLNYGYTF
TGTGCCAGCAGCCGGGGACTGAACTATGGCTACACCTTC
>once|TRBD2|TRBV19|TRBJ2-5
CASSIAGGGLETQYF
TGTGCCAGTAGTATAGCGGGAGGCGGGTTAGAGACCCAGTACTTC
>NA|NA|TRBV7-9|TRBJ2-3
CASSNSAPGWTDTQYF
TGTGCCAGCAGCAACAGCGCGCCGGGATGGACAGATACGCAGTATTTT
>NA|NA|TRBV6-1|TRBJ2-1
CASSPQELEQFF
TGTGCCAGCAGTCCCCAGGAACTTGAGCAGTTCTTC
>NA|NA|TRBV10-1|TRBJ1-6
CASSDRFNSPLHF
TGCGCCAGCAGTGACAGGTTTAATTCACCCCTCCACTTT
>few|NA|TRBV6-6|TRBJ1-4
CASSYREGLGKLFF
TGTGCCAGCAGTTATCGGGAAGGTCTTGGAAAACTGTTTTTT
>NA|TRBD1|TRBV5-6|TRBJ1-2
CASSLLQGAYPRYGYTF
TGTGCCAGCAGCTTACTACAGGGGGCTTACCCCCGATATGGCTACACCTTC